A single sample is the source of the 8 T cell receptor beta chains below, sequenced in a study of T cell responses to AZD1222 COVID-19 vaccine. Generated by immunoSEQ multiplex PCR, the TCRdb table keeps only in-frame clones and is missing some. The sample lists about 160,000 clones; 70% to 90% were seen once. Sample: peripheral blood, taken 28 days after the second AZD1222 dose. The origin of the receptors is an adult who received the AZD1222 COVID-19 vaccine.

V usage is TRBV30 and J usage is TRBJ2-2; D is unresolved. Germline assignment: CDR1 GTSNPN and CDR2 SVGIG (reference sequence). This CDR3 is 13 amino acids long. Trimming removed 3 bases from V and 3 bases from J, with 8 bases in between. The CDR3 protein is CAWSEQYTGELFF. The CDR3 coding sequence is TGTGCCTGGAGCGAACAGTACACCGGGGAGCTGTTTTTT.

This clone showed up just a few times. This chain uses TRBV11-2 with TRBJ1-2; D not certain. This CDR3 is 14 amino acids long. Between the trimmed V and J ends, which lost 2 bases and 5 bases, there was a span of 12 bases. Germline V gene lookup returns CDR1 SGHAT and CDR2 FQNNGV. The CDR3 sequence is CASSLLDGAYGYTF. The DNA for the CDR3 is TGTGCCAGCAGCTTATTGGACGGAGCATATGGCTACACCTTC.

The chain has TRBV4-2 and TRBJ2-7; D might be TRBD1 (6 bases). Trimming left V 11 bases short and J 0 bases short, with 20 bases between. CDR1 LGHNA and CDR2 YNFKEQ come from the germline V gene. There are 15 residues in the CDR3. CDR3 in DNA: TGTGCCTCGACCGTGGACAGTTCCACCTCCTACGAGCAGTACTTC. It specifies CASTVDSSTSYEQYF.

This sequence joins TRBV5-1 and TRBJ2-1; the D is unclear. Germline V gene data show CDR1 as SGHRS and CDR2 as YFSETQ. The V and J ends lost 0 bases and 7 bases respectively, with 11 bases between them. This CDR3 has 14 amino acids. CDR3 region: CASSLAVERNEQFF. The CDR3 nucleotides are TGCGCCAGCAGCTTGGCCGTGGAGAGGAATGAGCAGTTCTTC.

The genes are TRBV19 and TRBJ1-2, with D tentatively TRBD1 (5 bases). CDR1 and CDR2 (germline): LNHDA, SQIVND (reference sequence). V dropped 9 bases and J dropped 9 bases, with 23 bases sitting between them. The CDR3 totals 14 residues. This CDR3 is CASTEAGTHQRYTF. The CDR3 DNA sequence: TGTGCCAGCACGGAAGCCGGGACCCACCAGCGCTACACCTTC. The full variable domain, rest sourced from reference TRBV19 and TRBJ1-2, is DGGITQSPKYLFRKEGQNVTLSCEQNLNHDAMYWYRQDPGQGLRLIYYSQIVNDFQKGDIAEGYSVSREKKESFPLTVTSAQKNPTAFYLCASTEAGTHQRYTFGSGTRLTVV.

The rearrangement links TRBV6-5 to TRBJ1-1; D is undetermined. The V gene lost 1 base and the J gene lost 3 bases, with 0 bases spanning the gap. The CDR3 totals 11 residues. Germline lookup yields CDR1 MNHEY and CDR2 SVGAGI. This chain's CDR3 is CASSYYTEAFF. The CDR3 coding sequence is TGTGCCAGCAGTTACTACACTGAAGCTTTCTTT.

This chain links TRBV19 with TRBJ1-4, with D possibly TRBD1 on 6 matching bases. Germline V gene lookup returns CDR1 LNHDA and CDR2 SQIVND (reference sequence). V was cut by 3 bases and J by 4 bases, with 15 bases left in between. The CDR3 has 16 residues. As DNA, the CDR3 is TGTGCCAGTAGTATGGACAGAATGGCCCTTAATGAAAAACTGTTTTTT. Protein sequence: CASSMDRMALNEKLFF.

This clone has just a few counts. The chain employs TRBV29-1 and TRBJ1-5, with no clear D. Germline V gene data show CDR1 as SQVTM and CDR2 as ANQGSEA. The CDR3 has 17 amino acids. The V gene lost 7 bases and the J gene lost 0 bases, with 22 bases spanning the gap. The CDR3 DNA reads as TGCAGCGCTTTCGGGTGTCTCCCCGGCTATAGCAATCAGCCCCAGCATTTT. Its protein product is CSAFGCLPGYSNQPQHF.